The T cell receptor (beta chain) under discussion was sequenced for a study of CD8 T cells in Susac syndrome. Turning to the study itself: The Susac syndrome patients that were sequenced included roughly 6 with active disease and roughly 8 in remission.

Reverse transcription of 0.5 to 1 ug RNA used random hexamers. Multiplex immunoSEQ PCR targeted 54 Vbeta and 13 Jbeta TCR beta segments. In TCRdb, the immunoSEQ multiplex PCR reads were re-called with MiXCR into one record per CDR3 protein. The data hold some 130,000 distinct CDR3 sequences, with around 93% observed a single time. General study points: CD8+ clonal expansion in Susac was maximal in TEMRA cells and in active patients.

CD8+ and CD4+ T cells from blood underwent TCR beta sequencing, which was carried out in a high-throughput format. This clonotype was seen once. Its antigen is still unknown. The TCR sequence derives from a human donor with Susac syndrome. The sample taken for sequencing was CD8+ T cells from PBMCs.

This CDR3 reads CASSSFREPAKNIQYF. The CDR3 bases are TGTGCCAGCAGCTCGTTCCGGGAGCCAGCCAAAAACATTCAGTACTTC. The V call is TRBV11-2, the J call TRBJ2-4, with D possibly matching TRBD2 (6 bases). The CDR3 contains 16 residues. V lost 4 bases to trimming and J lost 0 bases, with 13 bases between them. Germline V lookup: CDR1 SGHAT, CDR2 FQNNGV. The variable domain in full, completed from reference TRBV11-2 and TRBJ2-4, reads EAGVAQSPRYKIIEKRQSVAFWCNPISGHATLYWYQQILGQGPKLLIQFQNNGVVDDSQLPKDRFSAERLKGVDSTLKIQPAKLEDSAVYLCASSSFREPAKNIQYFGAGTRLSVL.